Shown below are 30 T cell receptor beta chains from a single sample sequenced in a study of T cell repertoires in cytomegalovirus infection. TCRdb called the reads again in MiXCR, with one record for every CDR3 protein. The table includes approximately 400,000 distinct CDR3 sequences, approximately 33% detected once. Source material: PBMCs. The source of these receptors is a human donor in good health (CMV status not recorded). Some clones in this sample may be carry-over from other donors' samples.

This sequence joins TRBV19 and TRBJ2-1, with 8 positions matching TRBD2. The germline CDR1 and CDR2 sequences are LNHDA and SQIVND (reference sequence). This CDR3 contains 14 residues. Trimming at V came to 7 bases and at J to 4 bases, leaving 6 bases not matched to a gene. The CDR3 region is CASTISGNYNEQFF. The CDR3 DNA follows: TGTGCCAGTACCATTAGCGGGAATTACAATGAGCAGTTCTTC.

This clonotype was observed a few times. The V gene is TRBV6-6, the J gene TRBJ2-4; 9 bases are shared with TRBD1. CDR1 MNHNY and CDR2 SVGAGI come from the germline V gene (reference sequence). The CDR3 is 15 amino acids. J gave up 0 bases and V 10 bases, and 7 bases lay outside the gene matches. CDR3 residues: CATYDRGLAKNIQYF. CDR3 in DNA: TGTGCCACCTACGACAGGGGGTTAGCCAAAAACATTCAGTACTTC.

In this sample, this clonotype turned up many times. The CDR3, as DNA: TGTGCCAGCAGCTTTAGGGTGGGTCAGCCCCAGCATTTT. Its protein product is CASSFRVGQPQHF. V is TRBV7-2 and J is TRBJ1-5; D ambiguous. V was pared by 3 bases and J by 6 bases, with 9 bases between. The length of the CDR3 is 13 residues. CDR1 and CDR2 from the germline V gene are SGHTA and FQGNSA. Drawing the rest from reference TRBV7-2 and TRBJ1-5, the complete variable domain is GAGVSQSPSNKVTEKGKDVELRCDPISGHTALYWYRQSLGQGLEFLIYFQGNSAPDKSGLPSDRFSAERTGGSVSTLTIQRTQQEDSAVYLCASSFRVGQPQHFGDGTRLSIL.

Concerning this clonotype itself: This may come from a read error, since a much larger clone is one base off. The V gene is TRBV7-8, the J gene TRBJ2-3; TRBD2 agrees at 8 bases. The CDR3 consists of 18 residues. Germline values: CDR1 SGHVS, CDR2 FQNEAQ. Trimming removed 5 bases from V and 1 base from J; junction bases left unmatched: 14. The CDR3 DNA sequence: TGTGCCAGCAGCCCAACTAACGGGGGGGCCTTCCGCACAGATACGCAGTATTTT. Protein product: CASSPTNGGAFRTDTQYF.

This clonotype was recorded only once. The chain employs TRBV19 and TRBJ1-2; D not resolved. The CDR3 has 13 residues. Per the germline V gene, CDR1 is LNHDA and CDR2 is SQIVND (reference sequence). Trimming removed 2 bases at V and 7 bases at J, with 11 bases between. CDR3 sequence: CASSIREKAGYTF. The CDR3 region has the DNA TGTGCCAGTAGTATACGGGAAAAGGCTGGCTACACCTTC.

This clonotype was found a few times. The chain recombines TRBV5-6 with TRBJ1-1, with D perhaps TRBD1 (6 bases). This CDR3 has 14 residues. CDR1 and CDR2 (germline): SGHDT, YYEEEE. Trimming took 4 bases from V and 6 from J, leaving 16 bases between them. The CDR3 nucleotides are TGTGCCAGCAGCCCTGTCGGACAGACAGCTGAAGCTTTCTTT. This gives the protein CASSPVGQTAEAFF.

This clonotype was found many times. CDR3 residues: CASSLVVDRGSYEQYF. For the CDR3, the DNA is TGTGCCAGCAGCTTAGTGGTGGACAGGGGATCCTACGAGCAGTACTTC. J is TRBJ2-7 and V is TRBV7-8; 9 bases are a match to TRBD1. The CDR3 length is 16 residues. Germline V CDR1 and CDR2: SGHVS, FQNEAQ. With 1 base clipped from V and 1 base from J, the junction kept 5 bases outside the gene matches.

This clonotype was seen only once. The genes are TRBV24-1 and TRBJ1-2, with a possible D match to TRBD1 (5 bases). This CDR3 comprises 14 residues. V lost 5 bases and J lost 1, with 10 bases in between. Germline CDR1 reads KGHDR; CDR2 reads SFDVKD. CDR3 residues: CATSGATDNYGYTF. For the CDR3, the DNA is TGTGCCACCAGTGGGGCGACAGATAACTATGGCTACACCTTC.

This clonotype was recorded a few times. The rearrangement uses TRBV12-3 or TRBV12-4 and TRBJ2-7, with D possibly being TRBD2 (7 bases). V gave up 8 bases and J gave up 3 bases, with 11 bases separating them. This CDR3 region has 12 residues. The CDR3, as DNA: TGTGCCAGCGCGAGGGGGGGCTACGAGCAGTACTTC. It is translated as CASARGGYEQYF.

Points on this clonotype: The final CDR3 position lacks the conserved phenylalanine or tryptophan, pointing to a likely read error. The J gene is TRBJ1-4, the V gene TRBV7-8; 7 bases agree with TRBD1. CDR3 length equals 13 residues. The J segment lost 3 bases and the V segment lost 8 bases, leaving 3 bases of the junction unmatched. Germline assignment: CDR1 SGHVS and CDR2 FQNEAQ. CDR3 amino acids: CASGDSSNEKLFL. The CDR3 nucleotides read TGTGCCAGCGGGGACAGTTCTAATGAAAAACTGTTTTTG.

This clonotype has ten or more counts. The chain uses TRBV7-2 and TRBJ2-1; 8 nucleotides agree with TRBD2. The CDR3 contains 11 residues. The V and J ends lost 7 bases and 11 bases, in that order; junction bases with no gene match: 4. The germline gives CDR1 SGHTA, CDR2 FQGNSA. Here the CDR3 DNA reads TGTGCCAGCAATGCGGGGGGCCAGCAGTTCTTC. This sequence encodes CASNAGGQQFF.

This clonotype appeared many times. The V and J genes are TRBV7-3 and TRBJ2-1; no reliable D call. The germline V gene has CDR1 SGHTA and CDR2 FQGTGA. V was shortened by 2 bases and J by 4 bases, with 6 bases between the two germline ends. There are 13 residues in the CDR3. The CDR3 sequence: CASSLSAYNEQFF. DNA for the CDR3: TGTGCCAGCAGCTTATCTGCTTACAATGAGCAGTTCTTC.

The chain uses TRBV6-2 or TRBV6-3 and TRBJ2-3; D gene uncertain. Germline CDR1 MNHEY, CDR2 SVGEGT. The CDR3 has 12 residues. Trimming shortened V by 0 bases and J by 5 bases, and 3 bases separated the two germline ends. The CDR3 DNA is TGTGCCAGCAGTTACTCGAGAGATACGCAGTATTTT. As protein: CASSYSRDTQYF.

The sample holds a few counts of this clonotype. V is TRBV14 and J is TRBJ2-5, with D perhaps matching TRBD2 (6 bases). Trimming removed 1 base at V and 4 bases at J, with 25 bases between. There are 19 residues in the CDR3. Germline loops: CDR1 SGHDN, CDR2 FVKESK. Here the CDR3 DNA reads TGTGCCAGCAGCCAAGCTCCCCTAGCTGGCGGGGCCCGACCAGAGACCCAGTACTTC. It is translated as CASSQAPLAGGARPETQYF.

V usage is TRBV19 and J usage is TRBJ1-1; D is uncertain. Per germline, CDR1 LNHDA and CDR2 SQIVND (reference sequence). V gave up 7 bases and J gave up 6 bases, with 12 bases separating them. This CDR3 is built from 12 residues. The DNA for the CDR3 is TGTGCCAGTACCCCCGACGGGCCTGAAGCTTTCTTT. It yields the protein CASTPDGPEAFF.

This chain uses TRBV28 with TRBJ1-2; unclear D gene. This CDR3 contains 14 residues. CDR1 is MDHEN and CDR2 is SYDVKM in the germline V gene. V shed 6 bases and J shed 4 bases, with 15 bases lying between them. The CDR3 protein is CASSQHGQFYGYTF. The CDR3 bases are TGTGCCAGCAGCCAACACGGGCAGTTCTATGGCTACACCTTC.

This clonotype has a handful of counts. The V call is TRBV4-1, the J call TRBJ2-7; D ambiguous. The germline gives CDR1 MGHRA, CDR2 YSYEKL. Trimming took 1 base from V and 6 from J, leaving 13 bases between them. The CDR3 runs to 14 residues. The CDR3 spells CASSQVGTPSEQYF. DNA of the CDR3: TGCGCCAGCAGCCAAGTGGGTACTCCAAGCGAGCAGTACTTC.

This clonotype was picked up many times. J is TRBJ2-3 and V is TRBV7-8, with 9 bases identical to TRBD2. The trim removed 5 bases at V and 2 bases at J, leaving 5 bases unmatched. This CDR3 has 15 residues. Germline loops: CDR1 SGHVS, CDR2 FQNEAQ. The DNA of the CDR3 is TGTGCCAGCAGCAGAAGCGGGGGGCTCACAGATACGCAGTATTTT. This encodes CASSRSGGLTDTQYF.

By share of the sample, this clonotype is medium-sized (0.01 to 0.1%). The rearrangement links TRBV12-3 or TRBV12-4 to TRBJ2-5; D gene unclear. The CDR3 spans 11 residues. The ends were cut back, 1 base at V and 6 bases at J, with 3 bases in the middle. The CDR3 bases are TGTGCCAGCAGTTTAGGGCAGACCCAGTACTTC. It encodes CASSLGQTQYF.

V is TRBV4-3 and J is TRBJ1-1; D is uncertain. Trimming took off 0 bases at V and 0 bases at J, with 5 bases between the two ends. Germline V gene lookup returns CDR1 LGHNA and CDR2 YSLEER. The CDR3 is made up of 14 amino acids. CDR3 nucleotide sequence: TGCGCCAGCAGCCAAGACCCCCTGAACACTGAAGCTTTCTTT. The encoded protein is CASSQDPLNTEAFF.

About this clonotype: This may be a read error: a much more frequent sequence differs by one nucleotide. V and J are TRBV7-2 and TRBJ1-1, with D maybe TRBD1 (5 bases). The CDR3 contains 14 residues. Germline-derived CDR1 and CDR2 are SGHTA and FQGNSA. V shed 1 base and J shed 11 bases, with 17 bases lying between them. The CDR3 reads CASSLVQATWGAFF. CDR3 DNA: TGTGCCAGCAGCTTAGTGCAGGCCACCTGGGGCGCTTTCTTT.

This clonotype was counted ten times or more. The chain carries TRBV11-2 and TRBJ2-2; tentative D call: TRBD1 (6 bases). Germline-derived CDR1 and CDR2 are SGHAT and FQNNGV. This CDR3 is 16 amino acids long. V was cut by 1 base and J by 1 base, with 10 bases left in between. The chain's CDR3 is CASSLVGTRNTGELFF. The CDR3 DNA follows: TGTGCCAGCAGCTTAGTGGGGACACGGAACACCGGGGAGCTGTTTTTT.

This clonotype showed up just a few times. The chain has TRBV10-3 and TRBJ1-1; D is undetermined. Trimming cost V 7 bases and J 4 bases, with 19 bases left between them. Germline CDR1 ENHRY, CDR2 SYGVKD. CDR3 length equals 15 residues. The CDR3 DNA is TGTGCCATCACGGGAGCAGAGGGTATGCGCACTGAAGCTTTCTTT. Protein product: CAITGAEGMRTEAFF.

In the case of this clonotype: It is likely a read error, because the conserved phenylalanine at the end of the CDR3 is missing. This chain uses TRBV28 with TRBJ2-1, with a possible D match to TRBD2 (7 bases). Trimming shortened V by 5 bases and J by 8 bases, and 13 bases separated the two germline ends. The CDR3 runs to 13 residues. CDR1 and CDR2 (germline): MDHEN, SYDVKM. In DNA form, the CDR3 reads TGTGCCAGCAGTAAAGGGGGAGGGGATGAGCAGTTCCTC. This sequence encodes CASSKGGGDEQFL.

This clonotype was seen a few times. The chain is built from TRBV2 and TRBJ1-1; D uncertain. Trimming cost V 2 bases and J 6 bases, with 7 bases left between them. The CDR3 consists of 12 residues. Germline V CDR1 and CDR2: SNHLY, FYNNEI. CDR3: CASSEWYSEAFF. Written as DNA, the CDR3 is TGTGCCAGCAGTGAATGGTACTCTGAAGCTTTCTTT.

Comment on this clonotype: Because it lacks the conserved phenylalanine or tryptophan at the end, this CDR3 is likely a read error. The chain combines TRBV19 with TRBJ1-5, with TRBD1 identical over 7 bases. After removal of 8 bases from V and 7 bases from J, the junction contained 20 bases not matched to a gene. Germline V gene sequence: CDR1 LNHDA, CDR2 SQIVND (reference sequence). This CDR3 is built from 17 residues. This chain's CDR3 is CASFGPPTGKGRQPQHL. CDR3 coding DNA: TGTGCCAGTTTCGGCCCCCCGACAGGGAAGGGACGCCAGCCCCAGCATCTT.

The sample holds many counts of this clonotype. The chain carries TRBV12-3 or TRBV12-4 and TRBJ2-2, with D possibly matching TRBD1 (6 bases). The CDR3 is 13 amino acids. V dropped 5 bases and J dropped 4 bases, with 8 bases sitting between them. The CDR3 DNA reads TGTGCCAGCAGTCCACAGGGCACCGGGGAGCTGTTTTTT. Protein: CASSPQGTGELFF.

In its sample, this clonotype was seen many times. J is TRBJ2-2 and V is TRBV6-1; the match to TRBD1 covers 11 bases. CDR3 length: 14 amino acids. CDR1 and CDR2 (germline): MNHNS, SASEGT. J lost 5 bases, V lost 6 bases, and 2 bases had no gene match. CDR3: CASRGQGDTGELFF. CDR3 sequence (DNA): TGTGCCAGCAGGGGACAGGGGGATACCGGGGAGCTGTTTTTT.

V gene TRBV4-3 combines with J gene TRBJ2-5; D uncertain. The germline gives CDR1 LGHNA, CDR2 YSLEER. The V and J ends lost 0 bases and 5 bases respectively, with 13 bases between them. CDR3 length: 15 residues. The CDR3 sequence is CASSQDGVNGETQYF. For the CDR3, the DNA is TGCGCCAGCAGCCAAGATGGGGTCAATGGGGAGACCCAGTACTTC.

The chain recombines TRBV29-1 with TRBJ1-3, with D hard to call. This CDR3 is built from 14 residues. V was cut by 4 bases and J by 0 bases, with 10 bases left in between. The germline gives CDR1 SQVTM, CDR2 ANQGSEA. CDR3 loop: CSVGRGTSGNTIYF. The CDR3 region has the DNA TGCAGCGTTGGGAGAGGCACCTCTGGAAACACCATATATTTT. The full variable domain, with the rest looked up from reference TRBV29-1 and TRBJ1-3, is SAVISQKPSRDICQRGTSLTIQCQVDSQVTMMFWYRQQPGQSLTLIATANQGSEATYESGFVIDKFPISRPNLTFSTLTVSNMSPEDSSIYLCSVGRGTSGNTIYFGEGSWLTVV.